This TCR beta chain was sequenced for a study of T cells in Graves' hyperthyroidism and ophthalmopathy. Trimming left V 3 bases short and J 9 bases short, with 11 bases between. The CDR3 contains 12 residues. CDR1 and CDR2 (germline): MNHEY, SVGEGT. RNA transcripts provided the source from which TCR beta CDR3 regions were amplified. First-round RT-PCR targeting the TCR CDR3 was performed with the HTBI primer set. One entry per CDR3 protein, called by TCRdb with MiXCR from the multiplex PCR reads. The profile covers approximately 600,000 distinct CDR3 sequences, with roughly 14% appearing a single time and about 4.5% taken by the ten largest.

This clonotype was obtained from a woman in her forties with Graves' ophthalmopathy. Source material: blood. The J gene is TRBJ1-2, the V gene TRBV6-2 or TRBV6-3; tentative D call: TRBD1 (5 bases). Here the CDR3 reads CASSYEGIRYTF. CDR3 nucleotides: TGTGCCAGCAGTTATGAGGGGATTCGCTACACCTTC.